A single sample is the source of the 3 T cell receptor beta chains below, sequenced in a study of blood T cell repertoires in COVID-19. TCRdb's table, derived via immunoSEQ multiplex PCR, lists solely in-frame clones and lacks some. The sample lists some 490,000 clones, 80% to 90% occurring once. Sequenced material: peripheral blood. Every receptor here comes from a human donor in a cohort sampled during active COVID-19.

The V and J genes are TRBV9 and TRBJ2-3; a possible D gene is TRBD2 (5 bases). This CDR3 region has 17 residues. V was shortened by 0 bases and J by 4 bases, with 18 bases between the two germline ends. CDR1 SGDLS and CDR2 YYNGEE come from the germline V gene. CDR3 protein: CASSVAGSPVGADTQYF. The CDR3 DNA follows: TGTGCCAGCAGCGTAGCGGGAAGCCCAGTTGGTGCAGATACGCAGTATTTT.

This chain links TRBV23-1 with TRBJ2-7; perhaps TRBD1 as D (6 bases). TRBV23-1 is filed as an ORF, its function uncertain. This CDR3 has 18 amino acids. Trimming took 2 bases from V and 0 from J, leaving 20 bases between them. Here the CDR3 reads CASSQKNRVADSSYEQYF. In DNA form, the CDR3 reads TGCGCCAGCAGTCAAAAAAACAGGGTCGCGGACAGCTCCTACGAGCAGTACTTC.

The chain recombines TRBV7-6 with TRBJ2-1; a possible D gene is TRBD2 (6 bases). V was pared by 2 bases and J by 8 bases, with 16 bases between. The CDR3 contains 15 residues. The germline gives CDR1 SGHVS, CDR2 FNYEAQ. The chain's CDR3 is CASSLLPEGLDEQFF. The CDR3 bases are TGTGCCAGCAGCTTACTACCGGAGGGCCTGGATGAGCAGTTCTTC.